These 19 T cell receptor beta chains originate from one sample sequenced in a study of blood T cell repertoires in COVID-19. Clones were read by immunoSEQ multiplex PCR, and TCRdb kept only the in-frame ones, dropping some. The repertoire holds approximately 350,000 clones, with around 91% as singletons. Sequences were obtained from peripheral blood. The receptors were gathered from a woman aged 18-35 years who had recovered from COVID-19.

This chain joins TRBV19 and TRBJ2-7; the match to TRBD2 covers 10 bases. This CDR3 comprises 15 residues. Germline-derived CDR1 and CDR2 are LNHDA and SQIVND (reference sequence). Unmatched junction bases numbered 7, after V lost 8 bases and J lost 0 bases. CDR3 bases: TGTGCCAGTGCGAAGACTAGCGGGCTCTCCTACGAGCAGTACGTC. Its translation is CASAKTSGLSYEQYV.

This chain uses TRBV6-6 with TRBJ2-7; the D gene is possibly TRBD1 (5 bases). V was trimmed by 3 bases and J by 1 base, leaving 10 bases between them. The germline gives CDR1 MNHNY, CDR2 SVGAGI (reference sequence). The CDR3 totals 14 residues. CDR3 residues: CASSYSGASYEQYV. The CDR3 nucleotides read TGTGCCAGCAGTTATAGTGGGGCGTCCTACGAGCAGTACGTC.

The chain combines TRBV10-3 with TRBJ2-7; 7 bases align to TRBD1. The CDR3 spans 15 residues. The V gene end was trimmed by 4 bases and the J gene end by 3 bases; junction bases not matched to a gene: 9. The germline gives CDR1 ENHRY, CDR2 SYGVKD. CDR3 region: CAISGSGQSNYEQYV. The CDR3 DNA follows: TGTGCCATCAGTGGGTCGGGACAGAGTAACTACGAGCAGTACGTC.

The V and J genes are TRBV7-2 and TRBJ2-3, with TRBD2 matching over 7 bases. CDR3 size: 13 residues. Unmatched junction bases numbered 10, after V lost 4 bases and J lost 12 bases. Germline values: CDR1 SGHTA, CDR2 FQGNSA. CDR3 DNA: TGTGCCAGCAGCTCTCGGAGCGGGGCCCCCCAGTATTTT. It specifies CASSSRSGAPQYF.

This clone appeared a single time. The rearrangement uses TRBV5-1 and TRBJ1-2; 8 bases align to TRBD1. The CDR3 contains 15 residues. After removal of 4 bases from V and 3 bases from J, the junction contained 8 bases not matched to a gene. Germline loops: CDR1 SGHRS, CDR2 YFSETQ. The CDR3 region is CASSATGDIHYGYTF. In DNA, the CDR3 is TGCGCCAGCAGCGCGACAGGGGATATACACTATGGCTACACCTTC.

V and J are TRBV7-2 and TRBJ1-1; a possible D gene is TRBD1 (5 bases). Trimming removed 3 bases at V and 9 bases at J, with 20 bases between. This CDR3 has 15 amino acids. Germline CDR1 SGHTA, CDR2 FQGNSA. CDR3: CASSFGAQPREKAFF. The CDR3 nucleotides read TGTGCCAGCAGCTTTGGGGCACAGCCACGCGAAAAAGCTTTCTTT.

The V call is TRBV5-1, the J call TRBJ2-1; D is uncertain. Per germline, CDR1 SGHRS and CDR2 YFSETQ. This CDR3 has 13 amino acids. The ends were cut back, 0 bases at V and 5 bases at J, with 6 bases in the middle. CDR3 DNA sequence: TGCGCCAGCAGCTTGGCCCGGGACAATGAGCAGTTCTTC. Residues: CASSLARDNEQFF. The full variable domain, its missing parts supplied by reference TRBV5-1 and TRBJ2-1, is KAGVTQTPRYLIKTRGQQVTLSCSPISGHRSVSWYQQTPGQGLQFLFEYFSETQRNKGNFPGRFSGRQFSNSRSEMNVSTLELGDSALYLCASSLARDNEQFFGPGTRLTVL.

The rearrangement links TRBV27 to TRBJ1-2; D is unclear. V lost 0 bases and J 10 bases, leaving 12 bases between the germline ends. The CDR3 contains 13 residues. Germline V gene data show CDR1 as MNHEY and CDR2 as SMNVEV (reference sequence). As DNA, the CDR3 is TGTGCCAGCAGTTTATCTGTTGCCGGAGTCTACACCTTC. Amino acids: CASSLSVAGVYTF.

The V call is TRBV11-3, the J call TRBJ2-1; possible D gene TRBD2, 5 bases. Between the trimmed V and J ends, which lost 2 bases and 0 bases, there was a span of 11 bases. The germline V gene has CDR1 SGHNT and CDR2 YENEEA. This CDR3 comprises 16 residues. The CDR3, as DNA: TGTGCCAGCAGCTTATTTAGCGCGAGCTCCTACAATGAGCAGTTCTTC. Its translation: CASSLFSASSYNEQFF.

The chain links TRBV15 to TRBJ1-3; TRBD1 agrees at 9 bases. CDR1 is LNHNV, CDR2 YYDKDF, per germline (reference sequence). The CDR3 runs 17 residues. With V trimmed by 0 bases and J by 1 base, 4 bases remained unmatched. The CDR3 DNA reads as TGTGCCACCAGCAGAGATTGGACAGGGGTGTCTGGAAACACCATATATTTT. It is translated as CATSRDWTGVSGNTIYF.

The chain links TRBV7-8 to TRBJ1-2; 7 bases match TRBD1. Germline V gene lookup returns CDR1 SGHVS and CDR2 FQNEAQ. The V segment lost 1 base and the J segment 11 bases; nucleotides outside the gene matches: 4. This CDR3 contains 12 residues. In DNA form, the CDR3 reads TGTGCCAGCAGCTTAGAAGGGGGCGCGTACACCTTC. Encoded protein: CASSLEGGAYTF.

The chain recombines TRBV4-1 with TRBJ2-5, with D perhaps matching TRBD1 (5 bases). Germline-derived CDR1 and CDR2 are MGHRA and YSYEKL. CDR3 length: 15 residues. V was pared by 0 bases and J by 0 bases, with 8 bases between. CDR3 bases: TGCGCCAGCAGCCAAGATAGGGGTTACCAAGAGACCCAGTACTTC. Translated: CASSQDRGYQETQYF.

The gene calls are TRBV11-2 and TRBJ1-1; no reliable D call. Germline loops: CDR1 SGHAT, CDR2 FQNNGV. CDR3 length: 19 residues. V gave up 0 bases and J gave up 0 bases, with 20 bases separating them. CDR3 protein: CASSLDLWEQENMNTEAFF. In DNA, the CDR3 is TGTGCCAGCAGCTTAGATCTGTGGGAGCAGGAGAACATGAACACTGAAGCTTTCTTT.

The gene calls are TRBV5-8 and TRBJ2-1; D ambiguous. Trimming removed 1 base from V and 5 bases from J, with 16 bases in between. The CDR3 has 16 residues. The germline V gene encodes CDR1 SGHTS and CDR2 YDEGEE. The CDR3 is CASSLIGGTFDNEQFF. CDR3 nucleotides: TGTGCCAGCAGCTTGATTGGCGGAACTTTCGACAATGAGCAGTTCTTC.

The chain couples TRBV7-2 to TRBJ2-2, with 12 bases lining up with TRBD2. CDR3 length equals 16 residues. Germline trimming cut 5 bases from V and 6 bases from J; bases unmatched to any gene: 7. Germline V gene lookup returns CDR1 SGHTA and CDR2 FQGNSA. CDR3 nucleotide sequence: TGTGCCAGCAGCCTTCCTAGCGGGAGGGCTTCCGGGGAGCTGTTTTTT. Residues: CASSLPSGRASGELFF.

The chain is built from TRBV5-1 and TRBJ1-4, with 9 nucleotides matching TRBD1. V trimming: 4 bases; J trimming: 7 bases; junction bases outside the gene matches: 5. The CDR3 has 14 residues. Germline V gives CDR1 SGHRS, CDR2 YFSETQ. CDR3 nucleotide sequence: TGCGCCAGCAGCCTTACAGGGGGCTCTGAAAAACTGTTTTTT. It specifies CASSLTGGSEKLFF.

J is TRBJ1-2 and V is TRBV7-2, with a tentative D call TRBD1 (5 bases). The CDR3 length is 16 residues. The V end was cut by 1 base, the J end by 5 bases, with 17 bases between. In germline, CDR1 is SGHTA, CDR2 FQGNSA. CDR3 region: CASSLEGDPGEYGYTF. DNA for the CDR3: TGTGCCAGCAGCTTAGAAGGGGACCCGGGGGAGTATGGCTACACCTTC.

The chain links TRBV13 to TRBJ2-7; TRBD2 is a possible D gene (6 bases). The germline CDR1 and CDR2 sequences are PRHDT and FYEKMQ (reference sequence). The CDR3 is made up of 14 amino acids. Deletions cut 2 bases from V and 3 bases from J, with 11 bases between. CDR3 residues: CASSLRDGGYEQYV. The CDR3 bases are TGTGCCAGCAGCTTAAGGGACGGGGGCTACGAGCAGTACGTC.

This clone appeared a few times. CDR3 DNA sequence: TGTGCCAGCAGTTTCTCGGTGCCCCAGCATTTT. Protein product: CASSFSVPQHF. The chain combines TRBV28 with TRBJ1-5; no firm D call. The length of the CDR3 is 11 residues. Trimming pared 3 bases from V and 9 bases from J, leaving 6 bases between. Germline CDR1 is MDHEN and CDR2 is SYDVKM.